These 10 T cell receptor beta chains originate from one sample sequenced in a study of T cell repertoires in cytomegalovirus infection. MiXCR was run by TCRdb on the reads, yielding one entry per CDR3 protein. This table has some 350,000 distinct CDR3 sequences, about 35% appearing once. No antigen is known for these receptors. The specimen comprised cultured PBMCs, sampled from culture after CMV antigen stimulation. The receptor source for this set is a human donor in good health (CMV status not recorded). Some clones in this sample may be carry-over from other donors' samples.

This clonotype was observed at least ten times. The CDR3 region is CASSLGQSPDTQYF. Written as DNA, the CDR3 is TGTGCCAGCAGCTTGGGACAGTCTCCAGATACGCAGTATTTT. The chain recombines TRBV7-2 with TRBJ2-3; TRBD1 agrees at 7 bases. CDR1 and CDR2 (germline): SGHTA, FQGNSA. CDR3 length equals 14 residues. J was trimmed by 4 bases and V by 3 bases; bases with no gene match: 4.

The chain employs TRBV29-1 and TRBJ2-2, with a tentative D call TRBD1 (6 bases). Germline CDR1 and CDR2: SQVTM and ANQGSEA. CDR3 size: 13 residues. V dropped 7 bases and J dropped 5 bases, with 14 bases sitting between them. The DNA for the CDR3 is TGCAGCGCTCAATACAGGGTTACCGGGGAGCTGTTTTTT. Residues: CSAQYRVTGELFF.

The sample holds a few counts of this clonotype. The V and J genes are TRBV7-2 and TRBJ2-1; 7 nucleotides align to TRBD2. The trim removed 5 bases at V and 9 bases at J, leaving 7 bases unmatched. The CDR3 loop spans 13 amino acids. Per the germline V gene, CDR1 is SGHTA and CDR2 is FQGNSA. In DNA form, the CDR3 reads TGTGCCAGCAGCCCCGGACTAGTCGGTGAGCAGTTCTTC. Translation gives CASSPGLVGEQFF.

Comment on this clonotype: One junction end disagrees with the germline gene, perhaps due to a read error. The gene calls are TRBV28 and TRBJ2-1, with 9 bases that match TRBD2. Germline assignment: CDR1 MDHEN and CDR2 SYDVKM. The CDR3 covers 11 residues. The CDR3 sequence: CASSTGTSPNF. The CDR3 coding sequence is TGTGCCAGCAGTACCGGGACTAGCCCCAACTTC.

The chain links TRBV15 to TRBJ1-1; D is undetermined. The germline gives CDR1 LNHNV, CDR2 YYDKDF (reference sequence). V was trimmed by 7 bases and J by 0 bases, leaving 12 bases between them. CDR3 size: 14 residues. The CDR3 protein is CATTLAGLNTEAFF. The DNA of the CDR3 is TGTGCCACCACCCTGGCGGGCTTGAACACTGAAGCTTTCTTT. Combining the CDR3 with reference TRBV15 and TRBJ1-1 gives the whole variable domain DAMVIQNPRYQVTQFGKPVTLSCSQTLNHNVMYWYQQKSSQAPKLLFHYYDKDFNNEADTPDNFQSRRPNTSFCFLDIRSPGLGDTAMYLCATTLAGLNTEAFFGQGTRLTVV.

This clonotype has just one count. This rearrangement joins TRBV12-3 or TRBV12-4 to TRBJ1-2, with TRBD1 matching 9 bases. This CDR3 spans 13 amino acids. V trimming: 5 bases; J trimming: 5 bases; junction bases outside the gene matches: 3. The CDR3 region has the DNA TGTGCCAGCAGTACGACAGGGGGATATGGCTACACCTTC. Translating it yields CASSTTGGYGYTF.

This sequence joins TRBV20-1 and TRBJ2-1, with D possibly being TRBD1 (5 bases). Trimming shortened V by 6 bases and J by 6 bases, and 9 bases separated the two germline ends. This CDR3 spans 11 amino acids. Germline V gene data show CDR1 as DFQATT and CDR2 as SNEGSKA (reference sequence). CDR3 DNA sequence: TGCAGTGCCGGACAAATCAATGAGCAGTTCTTC. Amino acid sequence: CSAGQINEQFF.

This rearrangement joins TRBV29-1 to TRBJ2-1; the D is unclear. The germline gives CDR1 SQVTM, CDR2 ANQGSEA. The germline V and J ends were trimmed by 4 bases and 0 bases, with 10 bases remaining between them. This CDR3 is built from 14 residues. The CDR3 DNA is TGCAGCGTTGCCTCTAGAAGCTCCTACAATGAGCAGTTCTTC. This translates into CSVASRSSYNEQFF.

The chain employs TRBV15 and TRBJ1-4; 8 bases match TRBD1. CDR1 LNHNV and CDR2 YYDKDF come from the germline V gene (reference sequence). After removal of 1 base from V and 6 bases from J, the junction contained 4 bases not matched to a gene. This CDR3 spans 15 amino acids. The CDR3 nucleotides are TGTGCCACCAGCAGAGGACAGGGGTTCGATGAAAAACTGTTTTTT. Translation: CATSRGQGFDEKLFF.

Only a few counts were recorded for this clonotype. V gene TRBV19 combines with J gene TRBJ1-3; D uncertain. The CDR3 runs 14 residues. CDR1 and CDR2 from the germline V gene are LNHDA and SQIVND (reference sequence). V lost 9 bases to trimming and J lost 3 bases, with 15 bases between them. Here the CDR3 DNA reads TGTGCCAGCTCAGCGGAGGTTTATGGAAACACCATATATTTT. Protein sequence: CASSAEVYGNTIYF.